The clone carrying this TCR beta chain was counted between two and nine times. TCRdb's copy holds only in-frame clones and misses some; the assay was immunoSEQ multiplex PCR. The sample shows about 300,000 clones, approximately 67% of them seen only once. These data are taken from a study of cytotoxic CD8 clonotypes in ibrutinib-treated CLL. About the study: Partial responders about 25, complete 2; 12 progressed and roughly 15 stayed in remission by median about 5.5 years.

Germline values: CDR1 MNHNS, CDR2 SASEGT. CDR3 length: 13 residues. Losses at the gene ends were 5 bases for V and 5 bases for J; bases not matched to a gene: 3. The receptor was derived from a human donor with chronic lymphocytic leukemia. The chain combines TRBV6-1 with TRBJ1-1, with 9 bases lining up with TRBD1. Material: PBMCs, obtained after 36 months of ibrutinib treatment. The CDR3 loop reads CASSLDRGTEAFF. The CDR3 region has the DNA TGTGCCAGCAGTCTCGACAGGGGGACTGAAGCTTTCTTT.